Following are 24 T cell receptor beta chains from one sample sequenced in a study of OX40 agonist ivuxolimab in advanced cancers. Generated by immunoSEQ multiplex PCR, the TCRdb table keeps only in-frame clones and is missing some. The sample records tens of thousands of clones, around 85% being singletons. The sample in question was CD4+ or CD8+ T cells sorted from blood, obtained in a trial of the OX40 agonist ivuxolimab. The receptors were sampled from an adult with an advanced solid tumor such as melanoma, head and neck, liver or kidney cancer.

This clone appeared a single time. The rearrangement links TRBV5-6 to TRBJ2-3, with 7 bases fitting TRBD2. Germline V CDR1 and CDR2: SGHDT, YYEEEE. This CDR3 spans 16 amino acids. V gave up 3 bases and J gave up 0 bases; unmatched junction bases: 7. In DNA form, the CDR3 reads TGTGCCAGCAGCTCGACGACTAGCTCCAGCACAGATACGCAGTATTTT. This encodes CASSSTTSSSTDTQYF.

The chain uses TRBV29-1 and TRBJ2-7, with D uncertain. Per the germline V gene, CDR1 is SQVTM and CDR2 is ANQGSEA. The CDR3 sequence is 14 residues long. V gave up 6 bases and J gave up 0 bases, with 15 bases separating them. This CDR3 reads CSVGSGQSSYEQYF. The CDR3 coding sequence is TGCAGCGTGGGCTCGGGCCAGAGCTCCTACGAGCAGTACTTC.

The chain recombines TRBV9 with TRBJ1-3; D may be TRBD1 (5 bases). Germline V lookup: CDR1 SGDLS, CDR2 YYNGEE. Trimming took off 0 bases at V and 0 bases at J, with 19 bases between the two ends. The CDR3 is made up of 19 amino acids. The chain's CDR3 is CASSVGDSRLGRSGNTIYF. The CDR3 DNA is TGTGCCAGCAGCGTAGGAGACAGCAGGCTGGGACGCTCTGGAAACACCATATATTTT. The complete variable domain, with remaining parts taken from reference TRBV9 and TRBJ1-3, reads DSGVTQTPKHLITATGQRVTLRCSPRSGDLSVYWYQQSLDQGLQFLIQYYNGEERAKGNILERFSAQQFPDLHSELNLSSLELGDSALYFCASSVGDSRLGRSGNTIYFGEGSWLTVV.

The chain employs TRBV11-2 and TRBJ2-5; 9 nucleotides agree with TRBD1. V trimming: 5 bases; J trimming: 4 bases; junction bases outside the gene matches: 8. Germline V gene sequence: CDR1 SGHAT, CDR2 FQNNGV. CDR3 length equals 15 residues. This CDR3 is CASSRGDRVRETQYF. DNA for the CDR3: TGTGCCAGCAGCAGGGGGGACAGGGTGCGAGAGACCCAGTACTTC. Looking up the rest from reference TRBV11-2 and TRBJ2-5 gives the full variable domain: EAGVAQSPRYKIIEKRQSVAFWCNPISGHATLYWYQQILGQGPKLLIQFQNNGVVDDSQLPKDRFSAERLKGVDSTLKIQPAKLEDSAVYLCASSRGDRVRETQYFGPGTRLLVL.

The chain carries TRBV29-1 and TRBJ1-2; no clear D. CDR1 is SQVTM, CDR2 ANQGSEA, per germline. The CDR3 consists of 10 residues. V was pared by 5 bases and J by 6 bases, with 7 bases between. The chain's CDR3 is CSVFSDGYTF. CDR3 nucleotide sequence: TGCAGCGTTTTTTCGGATGGCTACACCTTC.

The chain links TRBV5-4 to TRBJ2-5, with 7 nucleotides matching TRBD1. Germline values: CDR1 SGHNT, CDR2 YYREEE (reference sequence). This CDR3 spans 15 amino acids. Trimming removed 0 bases from V and 1 base from J; junction bases left unmatched: 3. The chain's CDR3 is CASSLGDSLQETQYF. The CDR3 DNA sequence: TGTGCCAGCAGCTTGGGGGACAGCCTCCAAGAGACCCAGTACTTC.

V is TRBV28 and J is TRBJ2-5; tentative D call: TRBD2 (6 bases). Germline CDR1 and CDR2: MDHEN and SYDVKM. V lost 6 bases and J lost 1, with 18 bases in between. CDR3 length equals 16 residues. CDR3 sequence (DNA): TGTGCCAGCAGCTCCGTTGGGACTCTTTTCCAAGAGACCCAGTACTTC. Translating gives CASSSVGTLFQETQYF.

The rearrangement uses TRBV6-6 and TRBJ2-5; TRBD1 is a possible D gene (6 bases). In germline, CDR1 is MNHNY, CDR2 SVGAGI (reference sequence). This CDR3 is 15 amino acids long. V gave up 2 bases and J gave up 2 bases, with 12 bases separating them. CDR3 region: CASSYMGDRQETQYF. The CDR3 region has the DNA TGTGCCAGCAGTTACATGGGAGACAGGCAAGAGACCCAGTACTTC.

V and J are TRBV15 and TRBJ2-3; 7 bases are a match to TRBD1. There are 13 residues in the CDR3. Germline CDR1 reads LNHNV; CDR2 reads YYDKDF (reference sequence). Germline trimming cut 5 bases from V and 6 bases from J; bases unmatched to any gene: 5. The CDR3 region has the DNA TGTGCCACCAGCGTTACAGGGGCCGATACGCAGTATTTT. It codes for CATSVTGADTQYF. Filled out from reference TRBV15 and TRBJ2-3, the complete variable domain reads DAMVIQNPRYQVTQFGKPVTLSCSQTLNHNVMYWYQQKSSQAPKLLFHYYDKDFNNEADTPDNFQSRRPNTSFCFLDIRSPGLGDTAMYLCATSVTGADTQYFGPGTRLTVL.

The CDR3 nucleotides read TGCAGCGTTGGTTCGGGAGGATTCTATGGCTACACCTTC. Translated, it gives CSVGSGGFYGYTF. The chain links TRBV29-1 to TRBJ1-2, with D uncertain. CDR1 is SQVTM, CDR2 ANQGSEA, per germline. The ends were cut back, 4 bases at V and 4 bases at J, with 13 bases in the middle. CDR3 length: 13 residues.

CDR3 nucleotide sequence: TGTGCCAGCAGCTCCCGGGGACAGAAGAACTATGGCTACACCTTC. Its translation: CASSSRGQKNYGYTF. The J gene is TRBJ1-2, the V gene TRBV5-8, with 7 bases aligning to TRBD1. The junction had 7 bases not matched to a gene; V was cut back by 3 bases and J by 2 bases. In germline, CDR1 is SGHTS, CDR2 YDEGEE. The CDR3 is 15 amino acids. Combining the CDR3 with reference TRBV5-8 and TRBJ1-2 gives the whole variable domain EAGVTQSPTHLIKTRGQQATLRCSPISGHTSVYWYQQALGLGLQFLLWYDEGEERNRGNFPPRFSGRQFPNYSSELNVNALELEDSALYLCASSSRGQKNYGYTFGSGTRLTVV.

The rearrangement joins TRBV13 to TRBJ2-2; 7 positions match TRBD1. V dropped 1 base and J dropped 4; count of bases not matched to a gene: 15. The CDR3 runs to 19 residues. Per germline, CDR1 PRHDT and CDR2 FYEKMQ (reference sequence). CDR3 residues: CASSLELSFPGQITGELFF. The CDR3 DNA is TGTGCCAGCAGCTTAGAGCTATCTTTCCCGGGACAGATCACCGGGGAGCTGTTTTTT. The variable domain in full, with the rest retrieved from reference TRBV13 and TRBJ2-2, is AAGVIQSPRHLIKEKRETATLKCYPIPRHDTVYWYQQGPGQDPQFLISFYEKMQSDKGSIPDRFSAQQFSDYHSELNMSSLELGDSALYFCASSLELSFPGQITGELFFGEGSRLTVL.

The chain couples TRBV27 to TRBJ2-7; tentatively, D is TRBD1 or TRBD2 (5 bases each). The V end was cut by 6 bases, the J end by 2 bases, with 14 bases between. Looked up from germline, CDR1 is MNHEY and CDR2 is SMNVEV (reference sequence). The CDR3 spans 14 residues. The CDR3 coding sequence is TGTGCCAGCAGCCCCCAGGGAGCACCCTACGAGCAGTACTTC. As protein: CASSPQGAPYEQYF.

The chain uses TRBV7-6 and TRBJ2-1, with D uncertain. In germline, CDR1 is SGHVS, CDR2 FNYEAQ. This CDR3 comprises 15 residues. V was pared by 0 bases and J by 0 bases, with 6 bases between. The CDR3 protein is CASSLAQSSYNEQFF. In DNA form, the CDR3 reads TGTGCCAGCAGCTTAGCCCAGAGCTCCTACAATGAGCAGTTCTTC.

This chain connects TRBV7-8 to TRBJ2-7, with 9 positions matching TRBD2. Germline CDR1 is SGHVS and CDR2 is FQNEAQ. V shed 6 bases and J 2 bases; nucleotides not matched to a gene: 17. This CDR3 contains 18 residues. The CDR3 DNA is TGTGCCAGCAGTTCCCCCGGGGAGACTAGCGGATTTCCCTACGAGCAGTACTTC. Its protein is CASSSPGETSGFPYEQYF. Variable domain in full (rest from reference TRBV7-8 and TRBJ2-7): GAGVSQSPRYKVAKRGQDVALRCDPISGHVSLFWYQQALGQGPEFLTYFQNEAQLDKSGLPSDRFFAERPEGSVSTLKIQRTQQEDSAVYLCASSSPGETSGFPYEQYFGPGTRLTVT.

The chain combines TRBV13 with TRBJ1-2; possibly TRBD1 for D (5 bases). Germline V lookup: CDR1 PRHDT, CDR2 FYEKMQ (reference sequence). V lost 0 bases to trimming and J lost 3 bases, with 11 bases between them. The CDR3 has 15 amino acids. Here the CDR3 reads CASSLGRGGDYGYTF. For the CDR3, the DNA is TGTGCCAGCAGCTTAGGCCGGGGGGGTGACTATGGCTACACCTTC.

About this clone: Other DNA variants within this sample encode the same CDR3. The gene calls are TRBV4-2 and TRBJ2-7; 12 bases match TRBD2. The trim removed 1 base at V and 2 bases at J, leaving 0 bases unmatched. CDR3 length: 15 residues. Germline CDR1 reads LGHNA; CDR2 reads YNFKEQ. CDR3 sequence reads: CASSQGLAGAYEQYF. Here the CDR3 DNA reads TGTGCCAGCAGCCAAGGACTAGCGGGGGCCTACGAGCAGTACTTC.

The chain uses TRBV19 and TRBJ2-1, with a tentative D call TRBD2 (5 bases). Germline V gene sequence: CDR1 LNHDA, CDR2 SQIVND (reference sequence). CDR3 length: 15 amino acids. Trimming removed 1 base from V and 6 bases from J, with 13 bases in between. This CDR3 reads CASSIGGYGTNEQFF. The CDR3 bases are TGTGCCAGTAGTATAGGAGGGTACGGCACCAATGAGCAGTTCTTC.

The rearrangement links TRBV27 to TRBJ2-7; 9 bases align to TRBD1. CDR1 and CDR2 (germline): MNHEY, SMNVEV (reference sequence). The CDR3 loop spans 15 amino acids. V dropped 4 bases and J dropped 5; count of bases not matched to a gene: 9. CDR3 coding DNA: TGTGCCAGCAGTTCGAAGGACAGGGGAAGGAACGAGCAGTACTTC. Amino acid sequence: CASSSKDRGRNEQYF.

As to this clone: At one end, the junction sequence differs from germline, possibly due to a read error. The V and J genes are TRBV5-4 and TRBJ2-7; 9 nucleotides match TRBD2. This CDR3 is built from 15 residues. CDR1 is SGHNT and CDR2 is YYREEE in the germline V gene (reference sequence). The CDR3 loop is CASSPSGRLPYGQYF. CDR3 bases: TGTGCCAGCAGTCCAAGCGGGAGGCTCCCCTACGGGCAGTACTTC.

The chain joins TRBV27 to TRBJ1-1; the D gene is possibly TRBD1 (5 bases). The CDR3 sequence is 15 residues long. V was clipped by 2 bases and J by 0 bases, with 10 bases between them. The germline V gene encodes CDR1 MNHEY and CDR2 SMNVEV (reference sequence). The CDR3 region is CASSLLLGVNTEAFF. The CDR3 DNA reads as TGTGCCAGCAGTTTACTCTTAGGGGTGAACACTGAAGCTTTCTTT.

The rearrangement uses TRBV6-1 and TRBJ2-7; possibly TRBD1 for D (5 bases). CDR1 is MNHNS and CDR2 is SASEGT in the germline V gene. The CDR3 loop spans 12 amino acids. The V end was cut by 8 bases, the J end by 3 bases, with 11 bases between. CDR3 in DNA: TGTGCCAGCCAAGGGGCGGTCTACGAGCAGTACTTC. Its protein is CASQGAVYEQYF.

The rearrangement joins TRBV9 to TRBJ2-1, with TRBD2 matching over 9 bases. The germline CDR1 and CDR2 sequences are SGDLS and YYNGEE. The CDR3 extends over 16 amino acids. V trimming: 2 bases; J trimming: 7 bases; junction bases outside the gene matches: 10. The CDR3 bases are TGTGCCAGCAGCGTGGGATCTAGCGGGGCTCGGAATGAGCAGTTCTTC. Protein product: CASSVGSSGARNEQFF.

The gene calls are TRBV23-1 and TRBJ2-7; maybe TRBD1 (6 bases). TRBV23-1 counts as an open reading frame of uncertain function. The V end was cut by 1 base, the J end by 4 bases, with 11 bases between. This CDR3 contains 14 residues. Written as DNA, the CDR3 is TGCGCCAGCAGTCAATTAGCAGGGGATTACGAGCAGTACTTC. Protein sequence: CASSQLAGDYEQYF.